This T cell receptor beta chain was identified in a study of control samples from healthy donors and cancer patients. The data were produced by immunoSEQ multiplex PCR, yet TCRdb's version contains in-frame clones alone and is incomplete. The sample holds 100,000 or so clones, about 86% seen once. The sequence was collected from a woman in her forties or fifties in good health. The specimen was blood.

The CDR3 spells CASSKRFAPNYGYTF. The CDR3 coding sequence is TGTGCCAGCAGCAAAAGATTTGCACCTAACTATGGCTACACCTTC. V usage is TRBV21-1 and J usage is TRBJ1-2. TRBV21-1 is a pseudogene segment. There are 15 residues in the CDR3.